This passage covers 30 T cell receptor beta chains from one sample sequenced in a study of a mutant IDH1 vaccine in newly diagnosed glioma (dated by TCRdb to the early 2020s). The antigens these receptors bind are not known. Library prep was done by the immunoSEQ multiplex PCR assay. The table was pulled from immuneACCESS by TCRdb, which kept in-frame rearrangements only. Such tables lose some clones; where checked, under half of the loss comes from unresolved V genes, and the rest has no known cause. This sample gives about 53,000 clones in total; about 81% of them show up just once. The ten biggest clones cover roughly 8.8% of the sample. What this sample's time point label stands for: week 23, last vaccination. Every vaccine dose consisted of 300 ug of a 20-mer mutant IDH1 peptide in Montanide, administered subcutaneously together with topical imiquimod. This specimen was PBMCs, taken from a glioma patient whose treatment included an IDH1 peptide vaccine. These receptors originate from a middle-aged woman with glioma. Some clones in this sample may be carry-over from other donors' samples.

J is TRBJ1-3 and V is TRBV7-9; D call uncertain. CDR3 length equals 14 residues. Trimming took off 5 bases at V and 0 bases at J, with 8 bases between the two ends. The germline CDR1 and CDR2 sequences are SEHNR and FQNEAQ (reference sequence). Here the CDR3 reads CASSLGVSGNTIYF. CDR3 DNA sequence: TGTGCCAGCAGCCTAGGCGTCTCTGGAAACACCATATATTTT.

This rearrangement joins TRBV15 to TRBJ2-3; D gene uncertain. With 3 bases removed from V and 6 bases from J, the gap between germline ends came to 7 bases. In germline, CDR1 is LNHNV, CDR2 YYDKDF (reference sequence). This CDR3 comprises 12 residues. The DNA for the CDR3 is TGTGCCACCAGCAGGTGGGCGGATACGCAGTATTTT. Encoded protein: CATSRWADTQYF.

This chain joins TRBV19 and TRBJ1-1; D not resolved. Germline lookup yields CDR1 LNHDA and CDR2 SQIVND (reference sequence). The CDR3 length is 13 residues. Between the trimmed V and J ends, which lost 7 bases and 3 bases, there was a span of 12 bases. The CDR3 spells CASTNSRDTEAFF. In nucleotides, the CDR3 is TGTGCCAGTACCAATTCTAGGGACACTGAAGCTTTCTTT.

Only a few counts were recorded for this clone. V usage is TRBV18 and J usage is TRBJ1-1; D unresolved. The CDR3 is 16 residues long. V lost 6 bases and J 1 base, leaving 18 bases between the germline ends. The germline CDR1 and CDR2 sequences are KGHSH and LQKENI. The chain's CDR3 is CASSSTFEVGNTEAFF. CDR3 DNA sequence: TGTGCCAGCTCTTCCACGTTCGAGGTTGGGAACACTGAAGCTTTCTTT.

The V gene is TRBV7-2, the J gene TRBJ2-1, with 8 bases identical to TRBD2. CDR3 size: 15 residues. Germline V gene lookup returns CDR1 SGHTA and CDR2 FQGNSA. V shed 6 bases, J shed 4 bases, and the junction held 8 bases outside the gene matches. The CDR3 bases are TGTGCCAGCAGTCTGGGGAGCGGGGGATACAATGAGCAGTTCTTC. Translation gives CASSLGSGGYNEQFF.

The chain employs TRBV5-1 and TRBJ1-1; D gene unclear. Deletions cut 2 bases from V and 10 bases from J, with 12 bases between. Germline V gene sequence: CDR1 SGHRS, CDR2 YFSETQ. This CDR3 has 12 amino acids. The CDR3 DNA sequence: TGCGCCAGCAGCTTCCCCGAAGGACCAGCTTTCTTT. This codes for CASSFPEGPAFF.

CDR3 loop: CASSIVMGQPQHF. CDR3 in DNA: TGCGCCAGCAGCATTGTCATGGGACAGCCCCAGCATTTT. The chain is built from TRBV5-1 and TRBJ1-5; no clear D. CDR1 is SGHRS, CDR2 YFSETQ, per germline. V shed 4 bases and J shed 7 bases, with 12 bases lying between them. The CDR3 length is 13 residues.

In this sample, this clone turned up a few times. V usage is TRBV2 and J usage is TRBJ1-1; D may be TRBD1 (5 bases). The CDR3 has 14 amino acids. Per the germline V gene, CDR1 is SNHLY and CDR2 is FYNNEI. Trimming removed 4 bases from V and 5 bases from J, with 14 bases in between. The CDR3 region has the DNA TGTGCCAGCAGTGTAGACTTTAAGGGGACTGAAGCTTTCTTT. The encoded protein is CASSVDFKGTEAFF.

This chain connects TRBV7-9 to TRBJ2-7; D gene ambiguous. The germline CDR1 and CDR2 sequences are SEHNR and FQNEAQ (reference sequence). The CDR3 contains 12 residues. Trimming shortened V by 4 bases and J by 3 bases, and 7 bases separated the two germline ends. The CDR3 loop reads CASSSTIYEQYF. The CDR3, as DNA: TGTGCCAGCAGCTCTACAATCTACGAGCAGTACTTC.

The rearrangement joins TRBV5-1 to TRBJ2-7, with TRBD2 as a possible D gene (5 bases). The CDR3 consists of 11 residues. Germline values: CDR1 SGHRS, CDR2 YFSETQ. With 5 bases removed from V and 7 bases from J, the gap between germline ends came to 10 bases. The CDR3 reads CASSQLGEQYF. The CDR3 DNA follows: TGCGCCAGCAGTCAACTAGGTGAGCAGTACTTC.

CDR3: CASSPAGGQSGYTF. In nucleotides, the CDR3 is TGTGCCAGCAGCCCCGCGGGGGGGCAGTCTGGCTACACCTTC. The V and J genes are TRBV7-3 and TRBJ1-2, with D maybe TRBD1 (6 bases). The V gene's germline CDR1 is SGHTA and CDR2 FQGTGA. Trimming shortened V by 5 bases and J by 7 bases, and 17 bases separated the two germline ends. CDR3 length: 14 amino acids.

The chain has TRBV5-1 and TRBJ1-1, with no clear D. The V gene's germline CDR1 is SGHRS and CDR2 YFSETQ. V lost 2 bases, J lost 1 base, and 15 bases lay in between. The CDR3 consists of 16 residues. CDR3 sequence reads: CASSLVAGRQNTEAFF. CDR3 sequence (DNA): TGCGCCAGCAGCTTAGTAGCAGGACGACAGAACACTGAAGCTTTCTTT.

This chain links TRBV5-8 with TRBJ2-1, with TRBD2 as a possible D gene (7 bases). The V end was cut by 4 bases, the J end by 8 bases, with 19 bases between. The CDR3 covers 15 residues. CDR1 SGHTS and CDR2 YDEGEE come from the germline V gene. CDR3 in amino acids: CASSPRVPGGDEQFF. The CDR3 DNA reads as TGTGCCAGCAGCCCAAGGGTTCCGGGGGGCGATGAGCAGTTCTTC.

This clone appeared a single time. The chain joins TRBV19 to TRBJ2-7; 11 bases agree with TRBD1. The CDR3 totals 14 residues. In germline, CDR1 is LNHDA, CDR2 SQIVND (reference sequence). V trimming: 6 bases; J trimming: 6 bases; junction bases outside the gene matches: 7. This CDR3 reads CASSPDRGRREQYF. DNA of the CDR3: TGTGCCAGTAGCCCGGACAGGGGGCGGCGCGAGCAGTACTTC.

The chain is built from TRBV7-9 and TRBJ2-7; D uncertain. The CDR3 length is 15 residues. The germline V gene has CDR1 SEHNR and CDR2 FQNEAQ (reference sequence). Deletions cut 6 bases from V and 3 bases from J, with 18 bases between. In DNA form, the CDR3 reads TGTGCCAGCAGTCCTAGAGTCCCAGAGCTCTACGAGCAGTACTTC. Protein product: CASSPRVPELYEQYF.

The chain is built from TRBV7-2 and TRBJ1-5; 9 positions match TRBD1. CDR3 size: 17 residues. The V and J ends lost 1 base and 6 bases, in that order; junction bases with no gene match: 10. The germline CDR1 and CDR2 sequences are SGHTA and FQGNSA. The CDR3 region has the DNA TGTGCCAGCAGCTTAGGGTGGGGACAGGGTAATACTCAGCCCCAGCATTTT. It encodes CASSLGWGQGNTQPQHF.

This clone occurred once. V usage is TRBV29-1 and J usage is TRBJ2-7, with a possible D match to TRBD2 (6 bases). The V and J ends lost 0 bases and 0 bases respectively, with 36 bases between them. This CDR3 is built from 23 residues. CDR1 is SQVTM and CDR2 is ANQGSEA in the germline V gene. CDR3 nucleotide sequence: TGCAGCGTTGAAGAAAGGGGAGTCTTCGGGGCTCGGACCGGAGGGAAGGACTCCTACGAGCAGTACTTC. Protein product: CSVEERGVFGARTGGKDSYEQYF.

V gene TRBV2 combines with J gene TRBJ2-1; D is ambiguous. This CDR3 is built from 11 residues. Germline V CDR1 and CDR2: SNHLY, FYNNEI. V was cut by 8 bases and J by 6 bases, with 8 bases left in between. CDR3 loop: CASRLFNEQFF. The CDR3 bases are TGTGCCAGCCGGTTGTTCAATGAGCAGTTCTTC.

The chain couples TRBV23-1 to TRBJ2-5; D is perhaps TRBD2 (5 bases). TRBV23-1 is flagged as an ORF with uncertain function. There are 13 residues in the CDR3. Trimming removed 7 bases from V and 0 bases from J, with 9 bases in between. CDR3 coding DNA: TGCGCCAGCACGGAGGAGTACCAAGAGACCCAGTACTTC. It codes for CASTEEYQETQYF.

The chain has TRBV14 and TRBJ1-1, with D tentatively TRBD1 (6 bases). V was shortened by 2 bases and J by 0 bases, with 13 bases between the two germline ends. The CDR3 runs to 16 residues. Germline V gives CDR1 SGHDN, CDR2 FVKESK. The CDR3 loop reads CASSQFSGTMNTEAFF. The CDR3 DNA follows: TGTGCCAGCAGCCAATTTTCAGGGACAATGAACACTGAAGCTTTCTTT.

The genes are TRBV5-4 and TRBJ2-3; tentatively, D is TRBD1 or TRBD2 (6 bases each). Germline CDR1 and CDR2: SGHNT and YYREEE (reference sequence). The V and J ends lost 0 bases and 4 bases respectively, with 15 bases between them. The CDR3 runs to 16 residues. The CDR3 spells CASSLGGGLGADTQYF. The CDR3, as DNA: TGTGCCAGCAGCTTGGGAGGGGGGCTTGGTGCAGATACGCAGTATTTT.

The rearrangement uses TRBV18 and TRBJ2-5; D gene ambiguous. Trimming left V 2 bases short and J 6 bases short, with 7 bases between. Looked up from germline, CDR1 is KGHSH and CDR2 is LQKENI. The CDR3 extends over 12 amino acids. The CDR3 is CASSPKGQTQYF. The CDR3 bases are TGTGCCAGCTCACCAAAGGGTCAGACCCAGTACTTC.

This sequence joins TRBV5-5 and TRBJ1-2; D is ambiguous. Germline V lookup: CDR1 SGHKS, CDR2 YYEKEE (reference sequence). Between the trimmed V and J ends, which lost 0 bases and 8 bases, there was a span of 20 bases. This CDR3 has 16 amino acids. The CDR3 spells CASSLAPQIPREGYTF. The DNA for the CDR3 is TGTGCCAGCAGCTTGGCCCCACAGATCCCTCGGGAGGGCTACACCTTC.

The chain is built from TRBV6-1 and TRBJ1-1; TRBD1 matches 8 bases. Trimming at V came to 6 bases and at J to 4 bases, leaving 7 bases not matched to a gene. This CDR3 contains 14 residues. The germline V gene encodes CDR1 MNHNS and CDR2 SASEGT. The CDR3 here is CASRMTGDATEAFF. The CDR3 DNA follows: TGTGCCAGCAGGATGACAGGGGATGCCACTGAAGCTTTCTTT.

CDR3 protein: CASSSGTGLVEQYF. The CDR3 nucleotides are TGTGCCAGCAGTTCCGGGACAGGGTTGGTCGAGCAGTACTTC. The genes are TRBV7-6 and TRBJ2-7; 9 bases line up with TRBD1. Germline-derived CDR1 and CDR2 are SGHVS and FNYEAQ. This CDR3 has 14 residues. With 6 bases clipped from V and 6 bases from J, the junction kept 9 bases outside the gene matches.

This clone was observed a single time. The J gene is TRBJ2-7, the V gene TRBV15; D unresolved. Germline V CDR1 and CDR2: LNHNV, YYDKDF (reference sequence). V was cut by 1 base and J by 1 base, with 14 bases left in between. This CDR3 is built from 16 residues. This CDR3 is CATSRVWAGGSYEQYF. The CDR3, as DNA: TGTGCCACCAGCAGAGTGTGGGCAGGTGGTTCCTACGAGCAGTACTTC.

The CDR3 spells CATFRRDRNGYTF. The DNA for the CDR3 is TGTGCCACTTTCCGCCGGGACAGGAATGGCTACACCTTC. The chain couples TRBV19 to TRBJ1-2; 8 bases match TRBD1. The trim removed 10 bases at V and 6 bases at J, leaving 10 bases unmatched. The CDR3 sequence is 13 residues long. Germline assignment: CDR1 LNHDA and CDR2 SQIVND (reference sequence).

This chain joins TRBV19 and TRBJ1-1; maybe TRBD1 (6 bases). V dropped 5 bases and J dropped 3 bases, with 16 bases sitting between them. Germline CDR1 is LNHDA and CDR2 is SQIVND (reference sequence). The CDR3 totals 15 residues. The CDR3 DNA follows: TGTGCCAGTAGTCCTCGCCGGACAGACCACACTGAAGCTTTCTTT. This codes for CASSPRRTDHTEAFF. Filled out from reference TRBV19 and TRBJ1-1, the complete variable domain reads DGGITQSPKYLFRKEGQNVTLSCEQNLNHDAMYWYRQDPGQGLRLIYYSQIVNDFQKGDIAEGYSVSREKKESFPLTVTSAQKNPTAFYLCASSPRRTDHTEAFFGQGTRLTVV.

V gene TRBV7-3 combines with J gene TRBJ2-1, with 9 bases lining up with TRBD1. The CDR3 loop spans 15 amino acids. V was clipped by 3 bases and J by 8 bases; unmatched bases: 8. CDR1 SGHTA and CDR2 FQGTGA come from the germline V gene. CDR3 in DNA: TGTGCCAGCAGCTTCCCGGGACAGGGTAGGGATGAGCAGTTCTTC. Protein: CASSFPGQGRDEQFF.

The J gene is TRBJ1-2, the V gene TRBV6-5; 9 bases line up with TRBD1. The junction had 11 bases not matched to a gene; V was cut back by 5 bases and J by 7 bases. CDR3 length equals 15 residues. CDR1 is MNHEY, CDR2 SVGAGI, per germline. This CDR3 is CASSRTGVISGGYTF. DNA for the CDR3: TGTGCCAGCAGTCGGACAGGGGTGATTTCCGGTGGCTACACCTTC.